This T cell receptor beta chain was sequenced during a study of cytomegalovirus exposure and HLA in healthy donors. Findings and caveats of the study: Later analysis suggested most CMV-associated TCR beta chains were HLA-restricted.

Regarding this clone: What it recognizes is unknown. A much larger clonotype is one base distant, so this may be a read error.

Donors were ostensibly healthy at sampling, although undocumented immune exposures were probable. The PCR was carried out with 60 Vbeta primers and 13 Jbeta primers. Repertoires were generated with immunoSEQ multiplex PCR, while TCRdb's copy carries only in-frame clones and drops some. The repertoire holds roughly 73,000 clones, with about 81% as singletons. The sequence came from a woman aged 50 to 60 in good health and CMV-seronegative. Sample: PBMCs.

The CDR3 loop is CASSEGQGSSYEQYV. In DNA form, the CDR3 reads TGTGCCAGCAGTGAGGGACAGGGGAGTTCCTACGAGCAGTACGTC. This chain links TRBV25-1 with TRBJ2-7; 10 bases line up with TRBD1. The V gene end was trimmed by 3 bases and the J gene end by 1 base; junction bases not matched to a gene: 3. Per germline, CDR1 MGHDK and CDR2 SYGVNS. The CDR3 contains 15 residues.